The next 8 T cell receptor beta chains were all read from a single sample in a study of preoperative IRX-2 immunotherapy in early breast cancer. The table came from immunoSEQ multiplex PCR; TCRdb's copy has only in-frame clones and leaves some out. The data contain some 19,000 clones, approximately 80% of them singletons. Noted treatment: preoperative locoregional IRX-2 cytokine immunotherapy. The sample was lymph node tissue, taken after IRX-2 immunotherapy. Receptors originate from a human donor with breast cancer.

The chain links TRBV19 to TRBJ2-2; D remains ambiguous. Deletions cut 4 bases from V and 6 bases from J, with 9 bases between. The germline V gene encodes CDR1 LNHDA and CDR2 SQIVND (reference sequence). The CDR3 is made up of 13 amino acids. The DNA for the CDR3 is TGTGCCAGTAGTACGGGTACGGCCGGGGAGCTGTTTTTT. Its translation: CASSTGTAGELFF.

The chain combines TRBV11-3 with TRBJ2-6; D is unclear. This CDR3 has 16 residues. CDR1 SGHNT and CDR2 YENEEA come from the germline V gene. V was trimmed by 3 bases and J by 0 bases, leaving 9 bases between them. CDR3 protein: CASSLENYSGANVLTF. The CDR3 region has the DNA TGTGCCAGCAGCTTGGAAAACTACTCTGGGGCCAACGTCCTGACTTTC.

This chain uses TRBV30 with TRBJ2-7, with D perhaps matching TRBD1 or TRBD2 (6 bases each). Trimming took 3 bases from V and 5 from J, leaving 14 bases between them. Germline V gene sequence: CDR1 GTSNPN, CDR2 SVGIG (reference sequence). The CDR3 totals 13 residues. The CDR3 region has the DNA TGTGCCTGGAGCAGGCAGGGGAGGAACGAGCAGTACTTC. This encodes CAWSRQGRNEQYF.

V and J are TRBV6-1 and TRBJ1-5; 7 nucleotides line up with TRBD1. Germline lookup yields CDR1 MNHNS and CDR2 SASEGT. Trimming cost V 1 base and J 7 bases; bases outside gene matches: 7. There are 15 residues in the CDR3. The CDR3 sequence is CASSEVIQGGQPQHF. CDR3 nucleotides: TGTGCCAGCAGTGAAGTAATCCAGGGGGGCCAGCCCCAGCATTTT.

The rearrangement uses TRBV1 and TRBJ2-5; the table's D call TRBD2 went unverified against the DNA. TRBV1 is noted as a pseudogene. The CDR3 totals 15 residues. DNA of the CDR3: TGCGCCAGCAGTATACTAGCGGGGGGGCGAGAGACCCAGTACTTC. It codes for CASSILAGGRETQYF.

This chain connects TRBV25-1 to TRBJ1-2, with 9 positions matching TRBD1. V lost 1 base to trimming and J lost 7 bases; unmatched junction nucleotides: 7. Germline V gene sequence: CDR1 MGHDK, CDR2 SYGVNS. The CDR3 has 15 residues. CDR3 DNA: TGTGCCAGCAGTGAATCACGGACAGGGGTCAGTGGCTACACCTTC. It yields the protein CASSESRTGVSGYTF.

This clone was counted a few times. The V and J genes are TRBV18 and TRBJ2-1, with D perhaps matching TRBD1 (5 bases). There are 15 residues in the CDR3. The V end was cut by 0 bases, the J end by 8 bases, with 14 bases between. Germline CDR1 and CDR2: KGHSH and LQKENI. The CDR3 bases are TGTGCCAGCTCACCACCTTCCCAGCAGGGCGATGAGCAGTTCTTC. Translated: CASSPPSQQGDEQFF.

The chain has TRBV19 and TRBJ1-6; a possible D gene is TRBD1 (5 bases). Germline V gene sequence: CDR1 LNHDA, CDR2 SQIVND (reference sequence). Trimming removed 5 bases from V and 8 bases from J, with 10 bases in between. The length of the CDR3 is 13 residues. DNA of the CDR3: TGTGCCAGTAGTTGGCAGGGTGATTCACCCCTCCACTTT. This encodes CASSWQGDSPLHF.